This is a list of T cell receptor beta chains from one sample in a study of OX40 agonist ivuxolimab in advanced cancers. Using immunoSEQ multiplex PCR, the repertoire was profiled, and TCRdb retains in-frame clones only, with some absent. The data hold approximately 28,000 clones, with 76% observed a single time. The sample in question was CD4+ or CD8+ T cells sorted from blood, obtained in a trial of the OX40 agonist ivuxolimab. The receptors were sampled from an adult with an advanced solid tumor such as melanoma, head and neck, liver or kidney cancer. Each CDR3 is given with its conserved first and last residue. The D gene is left open where the match is weak. Clone size is given for some rows only: seen once, a few or many times, or a class if the clone is expanded.

.	TRBV5-4	TRBJ1-2	.	CASSLFTGNYGYTF	TGTGCCAGCAGCTTATTTACAGGAAACTATGGCTACACCTTC
.	TRBV5-1	TRBJ1-2	.	CASSQPQGNGYTF	TGCGCCAGCAGCCAACCCCAGGGGAATGGCTACACCTTC
.	TRBV5-6	TRBJ2-7	.	CASSPLQGFRYEQYF	TGTGCCAGCAGCCCCCTACAAGGATTCCGCTACGAGCAGTACTTC
few	TRBV30	TRBJ1-1	TRBD1	CAWSEGQGGEAFF	TGTGCCTGGAGCGAGGGACAGGGCGGTGAAGCTTTCTTT
once	TRBV14	TRBJ1-4	TRBD1	CASSQEQGRLWEKLFF	TGTGCCAGCAGCCAAGAACAGGGGAGGCTGTGGGAAAAACTGTTTTTT
.	TRBV5-4	TRBJ2-2	.	CASSLVRGRDGELFF	TGTGCCAGCAGCTTGGTTAGGGGGAGAGACGGGGAGCTGTTTTTT
.	TRBV6-1	TRBJ2-2	.	CASTWGQSSTGELFF	TGTGCCAGCACCTGGGGACAATCATCCACCGGGGAGCTGTTTTTT
.	TRBV6-5	TRBJ2-1	.	CASSYGTRGIRSKFF	TGTGCCAGCAGTTACGGAACTAGAGGAATTAGGTCTAAGTTCTTC
large	TRBV9	TRBJ2-3	.	CASSPSRTDTQYF	TGTGCCAGCAGCCCCTCACGCACAGATACGCAGTATTTT
.	TRBV19	TRBJ2-6	.	CASNSGTSGANVLTF	TGTGCCAGTAACTCAGGGACCTCTGGGGCCAACGTCCTGACTTTC
.	TRBV2	TRBJ2-7	TRBD1	CASNFRGRDEQYF	TGTGCCAGCAATTTCAGGGGGCGCGACGAGCAGTACTTC
.	TRBV30	TRBJ1-1	.	CAWSATAYTEAFF	TGTGCCTGGAGTGCTACAGCCTACACTGAAGCTTTCTTT
.	TRBV14	TRBJ2-1	TRBD2	CASSLSTGLAGVTYNEQFF	TGTGCCAGCAGCCTTTCGACAGGCCTAGCGGGGGTCACCTACAATGAGCAGTTCTTC
.	TRBV5-6	TRBJ2-5	.	CASSSSETQYF	TGTGCCAGCAGCTCGTCGGAGACCCAGTACTTC
.	TRBV18	TRBJ2-7	.	CASSPESGGRGWQYF	TGTGCCAGCTCACCAGAATCCGGGGGTCGGGGTTGGCAGTACTTC
few	TRBV18	TRBJ2-5	TRBD1	CASSPTRDSDLASQETQYF	TGTGCCAGCTCACCAACCCGGGACAGCGATTTGGCGTCCCAAGAGACCCAGTACTTC
once	TRBV29-1	TRBJ2-3	.	CSVPRKDTQYF	TGCAGCGTTCCGCGGAAGGATACGCAGTATTTT
few	TRBV9	TRBJ2-5	.	CASSLTRQETQYF	TGTGCCAGCAGCCTAACTAGGCAGGAGACCCAGTACTTC
.	TRBV7-2	TRBJ1-1	.	CASRIGVLDTEAFF	TGTGCCAGCAGGATAGGAGTTCTGGACACTGAAGCTTTCTTT
large	TRBV7-6	TRBJ1-1	.	CASRRTFNTEAFF	TGTGCCAGCAGGAGGACCTTCAACACTGAAGCTTTCTTT
.	TRBV7-9	TRBJ2-3	.	CASSPRRAREKDTQYF	TGTGCCAGCAGCCCCAGGCGGGCTCGGGAAAAAGATACGCAGTATTTT
.	TRBV5-4	TRBJ2-5	TRBD2	CASSLGGDQETQYF	TGTGCCAGCAGCCTGGGGGGGGACCAAGAGACCCAGTACTTC
few	TRBV5-5	TRBJ1-2	.	CASSFSNPLWGYTF	TGTGCCAGCAGCTTTTCTAATCCCCTGTGGGGCTACACCTTC
.	TRBV7-2	TRBJ2-3	.	CASSFYGGPTDTQYF	TGTGCCAGCAGCTTTTACGGGGGCCCCACAGATACGCAGTATTTT
.	TRBV7-8	TRBJ2-5	.	CASSQLVLQETQYF	TGTGCCAGCAGCCAACTAGTGCTCCAAGAGACCCAGTACTTC
.	TRBV7-3	TRBJ1-1	.	CASLRIMNTEAFF	TGTGCCAGCCTGCGAATCATGAACACTGAAGCTTTCTTT
.	TRBV29-1	TRBJ2-5	TRBD1	CSVAGGQETQYF	TGCAGCGTTGCAGGGGGCCAAGAGACCCAGTACTTC
.	TRBV19	TRBJ2-5	.	CASSTGSQETQYF	TGTGCCAGTAGTACAGGGAGCCAAGAGACCCAGTACTTC
few	TRBV30	TRBJ1-2	.	CAWSGTPSYGYTF	TGTGCCTGGAGTGGGACCCCGTCCTATGGCTACACCTTC
.	TRBV6-5	TRBJ2-7	TRBD2	CASSYWGGSSYEQYF	TGTGCCAGCAGTTACTGGGGGGGGAGCTCCTACGAGCAGTACTTC
.	TRBV18	TRBJ2-5	.	CASSPGQKLGETQYF	TGTGCCAGCTCACCAGGACAGAAGTTAGGGGAGACCCAGTACTTC
.	TRBV5-1	TRBJ1-4	TRBD1	CASSTGQLYEKLFF	TGCGCCAGCAGTACGGGACAGCTGTATGAAAAACTGTTTTTT
.	TRBV6-1	TRBJ2-2	.	CASSYIGELFF	TGTGCCAGCAGTTACATCGGGGAGCTGTTTTTT
few	TRBV5-4	TRBJ1-6	.	CASSGGSYNSPLHF	TGTGCCAGCAGTGGGGGGAGCTATAATTCACCCCTCCACTTT
.	TRBV27	TRBJ2-1	TRBD2	CASREGLAGGIYNEQFF	TGTGCCAGCAGGGAAGGACTAGCGGGGGGGATTTACAATGAGCAGTTCTTC
.	TRBV18	TRBJ2-1	.	CATSHGIFEQFF	TGTGCCACCTCCCACGGCATCTTCGAGCAGTTCTTC
.	TRBV7-2	TRBJ2-7	.	CASSLGSAGEQYF	TGTGCCAGCAGCTTGGGGAGTGCGGGCGAGCAGTACTTC
few	TRBV2	TRBJ2-3	.	CASSALPRDTQYF	TGTGCCAGCAGTGCCTTACCTCGGGATACGCAGTATTTT
few	TRBV27	TRBJ2-6	.	CASSELTAPSGANVLTF	TGTGCCAGCAGTGAATTGACAGCACCCTCTGGGGCCAACGTCCTGACTTTC
.	TRBV27	TRBJ1-2	TRBD1	CASSSQGVTHGYTF	TGTGCCAGCAGTTCGCAGGGGGTGACCCATGGCTACACCTTC
few	TRBV5-8	TRBJ2-1	.	CASSLDLTSSYNEQFF	TGTGCCAGCAGCCTGGATCTTACTAGCTCCTACAATGAGCAGTTCTTC
.	TRBV7-2	TRBJ2-2	.	CATQPRGVITGELFF	TGTGCCACTCAGCCTCGGGGAGTTATCACCGGGGAGCTGTTTTTT
.	TRBV5-1	TRBJ2-7	.	CASLEQPSSYEQYF	TGCGCCAGCCTTGAACAGCCGAGCTCCTACGAGCAGTACTTC
.	TRBV14	TRBJ2-1	.	CASSQERYEQFF	TGTGCCAGCAGCCAAGAAAGGTATGAGCAGTTCTTC
.	TRBV19	TRBJ2-7	.	CASSTSEGNEQYF	TGTGCCAGTAGTACCTCGGAAGGAAACGAGCAGTACTTC
.	TRBV9	TRBJ2-5	TRBD1	CASSLSGQQETQYF	TGTGCCAGCAGCCTCTCGGGACAGCAAGAGACCCAGTACTTC
.	TRBV5-1	TRBJ2-1	TRBD1	CASSLHRGRDYNEQFF	TGCGCCAGCAGCTTACACAGGGGCCGTGACTACAATGAGCAGTTCTTC
few	TRBV2	TRBJ1-5	.	CASSVQRSNQPQHF	TGTGCCAGCAGTGTTCAGCGTAGCAATCAGCCCCAGCATTTT
.	TRBV5-1	TRBJ2-5	.	CASSDQETQYF	TGCGCCAGCAGCGATCAAGAGACCCAGTACTTC
.	TRBV19	TRBJ1-2	.	CASSIDQDRDYGYTF	TGTGCCAGTAGTATAGATCAGGACAGAGACTATGGCTACACCTTC
.	TRBV4-1	TRBJ2-3	TRBD1	CASSGWTGSGDTQYF	TGCGCCAGCAGCGGATGGACAGGGTCGGGAGATACGCAGTATTTT
.	TRBV7-8	TRBJ2-3	TRBD2	CASRVGAGGTDTQYF	TGTGCCAGCAGGGTGGGAGCGGGGGGCACAGATACGCAGTATTTT
medium-sized	TRBV19	TRBJ2-6	TRBD1	CASSIDGTGASGANVLTF	TGTGCCAGTAGTATAGACGGGACAGGTGCTTCTGGGGCCAACGTCCTGACTTTC
.	TRBV19	TRBJ1-5	.	CASSPRGGTGNQPQHF	TGTGCCAGTAGTCCACGGGGGGGTACCGGCAATCAGCCCCAGCATTTT
few	TRBV27	TRBJ2-7	TRBD1	CASSWDRAYEQYF	TGTGCCAGCAGTTGGGACAGGGCCTACGAGCAGTACTTC
few	TRBV5-5	TRBJ1-2	.	CASSFPGGGFRGYTF	TGTGCCAGCAGCTTCCCCGGTGGGGGATTTAGGGGCTACACCTTC
.	TRBV19	TRBJ1-1	.	CASKDRENTEAFF	TGTGCCAGTAAGGATAGGGAGAACACTGAAGCTTTCTTT